This passage covers 29 T cell receptor beta chains from one sample sequenced in a study of blood T cell repertoires in COVID-19. Assay used: immunoSEQ multiplex PCR; TCRdb lists only in-frame clones, some missing. The sample contains about 210,000 clones, more than 75% of which appear only once. The source material was peripheral blood. These receptors originate from a human donor in a cohort sampled during active COVID-19.

V is TRBV24-1 and J is TRBJ1-1; D remains ambiguous. CDR1 KGHDR and CDR2 SFDVKD come from the germline V gene. This CDR3 is 14 amino acids long. V lost 4 bases and J 6 bases, leaving 14 bases between the germline ends. DNA for the CDR3: TGTGCCACCAGTGAGTCGGCGGAGGTTGCTGAAGCTTTCTTT. Amino acids: CATSESAEVAEAFF.

This chain links TRBV27 with TRBJ2-5; 7 bases fit TRBD2. The CDR3 is 15 amino acids. The germline gives CDR1 MNHEY, CDR2 SMNVEV (reference sequence). Trimming at V came to 6 bases and at J to 7 bases, leaving 14 bases not matched to a gene. The CDR3 sequence is CASRRAGDDPGTQYF. In DNA form, the CDR3 reads TGTGCCAGCAGGCGGGCGGGGGATGACCCGGGGACCCAGTACTTC.

The CDR3: CASTGGAGAEAFF. CDR3 coding DNA: TGTGCCAGCACAGGGGGCGCAGGGGCTGAAGCTTTCTTT. The rearrangement links TRBV9 to TRBJ1-1; TRBD1 matches at 8 bases. The CDR3 extends over 13 amino acids. The V and J ends lost 6 bases and 6 bases, in that order; junction bases with no gene match: 7. CDR1 is SGDLS and CDR2 is YYNGEE in the germline V gene.

The V call is TRBV19, the J call TRBJ2-5; D not certain. Per germline, CDR1 LNHDA and CDR2 SQIVND (reference sequence). V lost 3 bases and J lost 6, with 8 bases in between. The CDR3 contains 12 residues. In DNA, the CDR3 is TGTGCCAGTAGTATGAGCATGAAGACCCAGTACTTC. It is translated as CASSMSMKTQYF.

The V gene is TRBV7-9, the J gene TRBJ1-1, with 7 bases fitting TRBD1. The germline V gene has CDR1 SEHNR and CDR2 FQNEAQ (reference sequence). The length of the CDR3 is 14 residues. The V segment lost 4 bases and the J segment 1 base; nucleotides outside the gene matches: 3. The CDR3, as DNA: TGTGCCAGCAGCTCGGGACAGACGAACACTGAAGCTTTCTTT. This sequence encodes CASSSGQTNTEAFF.

The chain uses TRBV7-2 and TRBJ2-3, with 12 bases lining up with TRBD2. The CDR3 totals 16 residues. Per germline, CDR1 SGHTA and CDR2 FQGNSA. The V gene end was trimmed by 6 bases and the J gene end by 4 bases; junction bases not matched to a gene: 8. Here the CDR3 reads CASRSASGGAADTQYF. The CDR3 bases are TGTGCCAGCAGGTCAGCTAGCGGGGGGGCGGCAGATACGCAGTATTTT. The full variable domain, its missing parts supplied by reference TRBV7-2 and TRBJ2-3, is GAGVSQSPSNKVTEKGKDVELRCDPISGHTALYWYRQSLGQGLEFLIYFQGNSAPDKSGLPSDRFSAERTGGSVSTLTIQRTQQEDSAVYLCASRSASGGAADTQYFGPGTRLTVL.

This sequence joins TRBV4-1 and TRBJ2-7; the match to TRBD1 covers 9 bases. Germline loops: CDR1 MGHRA, CDR2 YSYEKL. The CDR3 totals 14 residues. V was pared by 2 bases and J by 6 bases, with 5 bases of the junction left unmatched. The CDR3 protein is CASSQRGQGSEQYF. CDR3 DNA: TGCGCCAGCAGCCAACGGGGACAGGGTAGCGAGCAGTACTTC.

The V and J genes are TRBV15 and TRBJ2-2; TRBD2 agrees at 14 bases. The CDR3 runs to 17 residues. V dropped 3 bases and J dropped 4; count of bases not matched to a gene: 4. CDR1 is LNHNV and CDR2 is YYDKDF in the germline V gene (reference sequence). Written as DNA, the CDR3 is TGTGCCACCAGCAGGGGACTAGCGGGGGTCAGCACCGGGGAGCTGTTTTTT. This encodes CATSRGLAGVSTGELFF.

This clone was seen many times. The chain employs TRBV4-1 and TRBJ1-3; unclear D gene. Trimming stripped 3 bases from V and 1 base from J, with 7 bases between. Germline loops: CDR1 MGHRA, CDR2 YSYEKL. CDR3 length: 14 amino acids. CDR3 coding DNA: TGCGCCAGCAGCCAGAGGGCGTCTGGAAACACCATATATTTT. This gives the protein CASSQRASGNTIYF.

This clone appeared a single time. V and J are TRBV7-9 and TRBJ1-1, with D perhaps matching TRBD1 (6 bases). CDR3 length: 11 amino acids. Trimming cost V 5 bases and J 8 bases, with 9 bases left between them. Germline CDR1 SEHNR, CDR2 FQNEAQ (reference sequence). CDR3 DNA sequence: TGTGCCAGCAGCCCCAGGGGCGAAGCTTTCTTT. As protein: CASSPRGEAFF. The full variable domain, with the rest looked up from reference TRBV7-9 and TRBJ1-1, is DTGVSQNPRHKITKRGQNVTFRCDPISEHNRLYWYRQTLGQGPEFLTYFQNEAQLEKSRLLSDRFSAERPKGSFSTLEIQRTEQGDSAMYLCASSPRGEAFFGQGTRLTVV.

This clone was seen just once. Other DNA sequences in this sample translate to the same CDR3. The CDR3 protein is CASSPGGLRGGYTF. DNA for the CDR3: TGTGCCAGCAGCCCCGGAGGGTTACGGGGTGGCTACACCTTC. The chain uses TRBV28 and TRBJ1-2; D remains ambiguous. Germline V gene lookup returns CDR1 MDHEN and CDR2 SYDVKM. CDR3 length: 14 amino acids. V was clipped by 6 bases and J by 7 bases, with 18 bases between them.

This chain connects TRBV10-2 to TRBJ2-3; the match to TRBD2 covers 9 bases. The CDR3 contains 15 residues. The germline V gene encodes CDR1 WSHSY and CDR2 SAAADI. Unmatched junction bases numbered 10, after V lost 8 bases and J lost 4 bases. The CDR3 protein is CASAAGGSRADTQYF. The CDR3 DNA reads TGCGCCAGCGCTGCGGGGGGGAGTCGGGCAGATACGCAGTATTTT.

The chain uses TRBV5-1 and TRBJ2-1; weak D call: TRBD1 (6 bases). The germline V gene has CDR1 SGHRS and CDR2 YFSETQ. The CDR3 is made up of 12 amino acids. V was shortened by 1 base and J by 15 bases, with 14 bases between the two germline ends. CDR3 nucleotide sequence: TGCGCCAGCAGCTTGACCGGACAGACTGGGTTCTTC. Translating gives CASSLTGQTGFF.

The chain is built from TRBV18 and TRBJ1-6; possibly TRBD1 for D (5 bases). Germline V gene data show CDR1 as KGHSH and CDR2 as LQKENI. The CDR3 loop spans 17 amino acids. Trimming shortened V by 1 base and J by 8 bases, and 18 bases separated the two germline ends. Written as DNA, the CDR3 is TGTGCCAGCTCACCACGGTCGGTAAGGGCGGGGGATTCACCCCTCCACTTT. Its protein product is CASSPRSVRAGDSPLHF.

The gene calls are TRBV10-3 and TRBJ1-5, with D unclear. The CDR3 runs to 12 residues. Germline assignment: CDR1 ENHRY and CDR2 SYGVKD. The germline V and J ends were trimmed by 3 bases and 5 bases, with 5 bases remaining between them. The CDR3 loop is CAISDSDQPQHF. CDR3 sequence (DNA): TGTGCCATCAGTGATTCCGATCAGCCCCAGCATTTT.

V usage is TRBV5-1 and J usage is TRBJ2-1; 7 nucleotides align to TRBD1. The CDR3 runs to 15 residues. CDR1 is SGHRS, CDR2 YFSETQ, per germline. J gave up 4 bases and V 0 bases, and 4 bases lay outside the gene matches. This chain's CDR3 is CASSLEGGEYNEQFF. CDR3 in DNA: TGCGCCAGCAGCTTGGAAGGGGGCGAATACAATGAGCAGTTCTTC.

The chain uses TRBV24-1 and TRBJ2-1; 8 nucleotides line up with TRBD2. Germline V gives CDR1 KGHDR, CDR2 SFDVKD. This CDR3 region has 15 residues. V trimming: 4 bases; J trimming: 8 bases; junction bases outside the gene matches: 9. The CDR3 loop reads CATSEPRTSGDEQFF. The CDR3 DNA is TGTGCCACCAGTGAACCCAGAACTAGCGGCGATGAGCAGTTCTTC.

This sequence joins TRBV6-5 and TRBJ2-7; D is perhaps TRBD1 (5 bases). The CDR3 is 15 residues long. Looked up from germline, CDR1 is MNHEY and CDR2 is SVGAGI. The V end was cut by 4 bases, the J end by 1 base, with 14 bases between. CDR3 coding DNA: TGTGCCAGCAGTTCCCCAAGGGGTGGGTCCTACGAGCAGTACTTC. Encoded protein: CASSSPRGGSYEQYF.

This clone is a singleton in its sample. CDR3 protein: CASSLDPGQTYNEQFF. The CDR3 DNA sequence: TGTGCCAGCAGCTTAGATCCGGGACAGACCTACAATGAGCAGTTCTTC. The genes are TRBV7-2 and TRBJ2-1; 7 bases map to TRBD1. The CDR3 loop spans 16 amino acids. The germline CDR1 and CDR2 sequences are SGHTA and FQGNSA. V was clipped by 1 base and J by 2 bases; unmatched bases: 5.

The rearrangement links TRBV6-5 to TRBJ1-6; D might be TRBD1 (5 bases). CDR3 length equals 13 residues. The germline CDR1 and CDR2 sequences are MNHEY and SVGAGI. V was pared by 6 bases and J by 14 bases, with 17 bases between. The CDR3 loop reads CASRPLGVPSLHF. DNA of the CDR3: TGTGCCAGCAGGCCCCTAGGGGTGCCGTCCCTCCACTTT.

V usage is TRBV5-4 and J usage is TRBJ2-5; TRBD1 matches 7 bases. The CDR3 length is 14 residues. V shed 4 bases, J shed 5 bases, and the junction held 8 bases outside the gene matches. CDR1 SGHNT and CDR2 YYREEE come from the germline V gene (reference sequence). The CDR3 here is CASSPTGAMETQYF. As DNA, the CDR3 is TGTGCCAGCAGCCCTACAGGGGCCATGGAGACCCAGTACTTC.

The chain joins TRBV7-9 to TRBJ2-3; 13 nucleotides line up with TRBD2. The CDR3 is made up of 19 amino acids. Germline V gene lookup returns CDR1 SEHNR and CDR2 FQNEAQ (reference sequence). The V and J ends lost 2 bases and 3 bases, in that order; junction bases with no gene match: 11. The CDR3 nucleotides read TGTGCCAGCAGCTTATGGTTGAGGACTAGCGGGAGAGGGACAGATACGCAGTATTTT. Protein: CASSLWLRTSGRGTDTQYF.

The chain uses TRBV7-2 and TRBJ1-6, with D tentatively TRBD1 (5 bases). Germline CDR1 reads SGHTA; CDR2 reads FQGNSA. Trimming pared 7 bases from V and 7 bases from J, leaving 17 bases between. This CDR3 contains 15 residues. CDR3 sequence (DNA): TGTGCCAGCAAAGGGTCAGGGTACCAAAATTCACCCCTCCACTTT. Amino acids: CASKGSGYQNSPLHF. Drawing the rest from reference TRBV7-2 and TRBJ1-6, the complete variable domain is GAGVSQSPSNKVTEKGKDVELRCDPISGHTALYWYRQSLGQGLEFLIYFQGNSAPDKSGLPSDRFSAERTGGSVSTLTIQRTQQEDSAVYLCASKGSGYQNSPLHFGNGTRLTVT.

This clone was counted a single time. The chain combines TRBV5-4 with TRBJ2-3; 8 positions agree with TRBD1. With V trimmed by 5 bases and J by 1 base, 6 bases remained unmatched. Germline lookup yields CDR1 SGHNT and CDR2 YYREEE (reference sequence). The CDR3 is made up of 15 amino acids. Here the CDR3 DNA reads TGTGCCAGCAGATCAGGGGGCGAGGGCACAGATACGCAGTATTTT. This codes for CASRSGGEGTDTQYF.

This clone occurred once. Within the sample, other DNA sequences also encode this same CDR3. V and J are TRBV18 and TRBJ2-7; D may be TRBD1 (6 bases). Germline-derived CDR1 and CDR2 are KGHSH and LQKENI. V lost 6 bases and J lost 0, with 12 bases in between. The CDR3 is 14 residues long. In DNA, the CDR3 is TGTGCCAGCTCCCGACAGGAAAGCTCCTACGAGCAGTACTTC. Translating it yields CASSRQESSYEQYF.

This chain joins TRBV5-4 and TRBJ2-2; 8 positions match TRBD1. Per germline, CDR1 SGHNT and CDR2 YYREEE (reference sequence). Trimming removed 4 bases from V and 3 bases from J; junction bases left unmatched: 8. This CDR3 is built from 16 residues. The CDR3 protein is CASSELRGRDTGELFF. Written as DNA, the CDR3 is TGTGCCAGCAGCGAACTCAGGGGGCGCGACACCGGGGAGCTGTTTTTT.

The chain has TRBV6-5 and TRBJ1-4; 10 bases match TRBD1. The germline gives CDR1 MNHEY, CDR2 SVGAGI. The CDR3 covers 15 residues. The V gene end was trimmed by 4 bases and the J gene end by 8 bases; junction bases not matched to a gene: 7. This chain's CDR3 is CASSFGTGDQEKLFF. In DNA form, the CDR3 reads TGTGCCAGCAGTTTCGGGACAGGGGACCAGGAAAAACTGTTTTTT.

The J gene is TRBJ2-3, the V gene TRBV7-2; D perhaps matches TRBD1 (5 bases). Trimming shortened V by 3 bases and J by 4 bases, and 11 bases separated the two germline ends. The CDR3 runs 14 residues. Germline CDR1 SGHTA, CDR2 FQGNSA. The CDR3 is CASSFVQGADTQYF. For the CDR3, the DNA is TGTGCCAGCAGCTTCGTCCAGGGCGCAGATACGCAGTATTTT.

The rearrangement joins TRBV5-1 to TRBJ2-5, with D tentatively TRBD2 (7 bases). The CDR3 loop spans 15 amino acids. Trimming removed 0 bases at V and 1 base at J, with 10 bases between. Germline CDR1 is SGHRS and CDR2 is YFSETQ. The CDR3 loop reads CASSLVAGAQETQYF. DNA of the CDR3: TGCGCCAGCAGCTTGGTTGCGGGGGCCCAAGAGACCCAGTACTTC.